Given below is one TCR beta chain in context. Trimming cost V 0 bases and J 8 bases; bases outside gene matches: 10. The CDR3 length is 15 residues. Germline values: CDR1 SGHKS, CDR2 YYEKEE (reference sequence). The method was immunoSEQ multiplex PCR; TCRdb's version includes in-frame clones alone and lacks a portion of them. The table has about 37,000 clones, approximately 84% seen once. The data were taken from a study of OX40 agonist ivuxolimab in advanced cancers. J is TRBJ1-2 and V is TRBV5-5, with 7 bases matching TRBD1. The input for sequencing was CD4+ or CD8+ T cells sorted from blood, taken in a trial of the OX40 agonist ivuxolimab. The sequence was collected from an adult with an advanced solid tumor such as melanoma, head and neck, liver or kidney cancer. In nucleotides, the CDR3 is TGTGCCAGCAGCTTGGCCCCGGACAGGTCCAGGGGCTACACCTTC. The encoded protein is CASSLAPDRSRGYTF.